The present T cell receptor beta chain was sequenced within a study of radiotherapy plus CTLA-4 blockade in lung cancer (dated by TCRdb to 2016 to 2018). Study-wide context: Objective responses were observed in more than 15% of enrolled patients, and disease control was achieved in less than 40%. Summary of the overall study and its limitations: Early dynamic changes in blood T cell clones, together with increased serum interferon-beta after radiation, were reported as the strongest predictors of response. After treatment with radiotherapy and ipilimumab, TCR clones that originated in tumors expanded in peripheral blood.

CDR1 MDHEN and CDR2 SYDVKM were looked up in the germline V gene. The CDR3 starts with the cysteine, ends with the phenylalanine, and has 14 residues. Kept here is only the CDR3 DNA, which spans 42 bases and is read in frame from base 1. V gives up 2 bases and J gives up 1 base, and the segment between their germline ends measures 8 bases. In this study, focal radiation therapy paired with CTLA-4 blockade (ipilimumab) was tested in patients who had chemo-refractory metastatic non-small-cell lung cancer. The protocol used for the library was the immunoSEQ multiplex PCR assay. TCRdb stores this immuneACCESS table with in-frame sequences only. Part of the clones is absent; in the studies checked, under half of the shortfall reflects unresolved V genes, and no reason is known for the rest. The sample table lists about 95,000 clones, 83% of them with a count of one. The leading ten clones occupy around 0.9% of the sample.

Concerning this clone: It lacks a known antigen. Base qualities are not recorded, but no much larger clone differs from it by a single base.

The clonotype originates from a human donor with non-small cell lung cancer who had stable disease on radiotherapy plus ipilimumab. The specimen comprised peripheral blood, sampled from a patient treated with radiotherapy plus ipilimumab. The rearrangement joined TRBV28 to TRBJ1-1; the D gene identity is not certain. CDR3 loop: CASSLGRQNTEAFF. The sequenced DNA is TGTGCCAGCAGTTTAGGTCGGCAGAACACTGAAGCTTTCTTT.